One sample yielded the 4 T cell receptor beta chains listed below, sequenced in a study of OX40 agonist ivuxolimab in advanced cancers. Data came from immunoSEQ multiplex PCR; TCRdb stores just in-frame clones and leaves some out. Of tens of thousands of clones listed, under 90% were seen once; the top ten hold roughly 1.1%. The material sequenced was CD4+ or CD8+ T cells sorted from blood, taken in a trial of the OX40 agonist ivuxolimab. The source is an adult with an advanced solid tumor such as melanoma, head and neck, liver or kidney cancer.

The chain uses TRBV7-2 and TRBJ2-1, with D tentatively TRBD2 (5 bases). This CDR3 spans 17 amino acids. The ends were cut back, 5 bases at V and 5 bases at J, with 22 bases in the middle. Germline V gene sequence: CDR1 SGHTA, CDR2 FQGNSA. The CDR3 region has the DNA TGTGCCAGCAGCCGGGGTTTCGTCGACTATCCCGACAATGAGCAGTTCTTC. Protein sequence: CASSRGFVDYPDNEQFF.

The rearrangement joins TRBV28 to TRBJ1-5; 7 bases line up with TRBD1. J gave up 5 bases and V 5 bases, and 15 bases lay outside the gene matches. Germline V gives CDR1 MDHEN, CDR2 SYDVKM. There are 17 residues in the CDR3. CDR3 residues: CASSVVGGQGVDQPQHF. DNA for the CDR3: TGTGCCAGCAGTGTCGTCGGGGGTCAGGGGGTTGATCAGCCCCAGCATTTT.

V usage is TRBV2 and J usage is TRBJ1-6; the D gene is possibly TRBD1 (5 bases). The CDR3 is 13 amino acids. Germline V gives CDR1 SNHLY, CDR2 FYNNEI. V was shortened by 6 bases and J by 9 bases, with 12 bases between the two germline ends. The DNA of the CDR3 is TGTGCCAGCAGAGGGACGAATAGTTCACCCCTCCACTTT. Translation gives CASRGTNSSPLHF.

V is TRBV15 and J is TRBJ2-7, with D possibly TRBD1 on 6 matching bases. CDR3 length: 12 residues. The V gene lost 3 bases and the J gene lost 4 bases, with 7 bases spanning the gap. Germline V gives CDR1 LNHNV, CDR2 YYDKDF (reference sequence). CDR3 sequence (DNA): TGTGCCACCAGCAGGGACAGTTACGAGCAGTACTTC. It specifies CATSRDSYEQYF.